This TCR beta chain stems from a study of blood T cell repertoires in COVID-19. Looking at the study overall: Some COVID-19 samples were acute and others convalescent; all came from the United States, Italy and Spain. T cells, B-cell-depleted T cells, or PBMCs provided the cDNA or gDNA that served as material.

The V and J ends lost 1 base and 5 bases, in that order; junction bases with no gene match: 15. The CDR3 runs to 19 residues. The germline CDR1 and CDR2 sequences are SGHAT and FQNNGV. The Seattle site enrolled patients during active infection and followed them longitudinally. Original methodology: Reference gene primer amplification in the assay estimated nucleated cell counts. TCRdb's copy holds only in-frame clones and misses some; the assay was immunoSEQ multiplex PCR. That table gives V, J and clone size, and the DNA gave D and trimming. Among about 370,000 clones listed, around 87% were seen once.

The sequencing sample was made of peripheral blood. The chain is built from TRBV11-2 and TRBJ2-3; TRBD2 agrees at 10 bases. The clonotype originates from a woman aged 25 to 39 with COVID-19, enrolled during active disease. CDR3 in DNA: TGTGCCAGCAGCTTAGTAAGGTTGAGAGCGGGAGGGTTGAGAGATACGCAGTATTTT. This gives the protein CASSLVRLRAGGLRDTQYF.